The 2 T cell receptor beta chains below come from one sample, sequenced in a study of T cell responses to AZD1222 COVID-19 vaccine. Method: immunoSEQ multiplex PCR; TCRdb's copy keeps in-frame clones and lacks some. The data hold roughly 96,000 clones, with roughly 88% observed a single time. Sample: peripheral blood, taken on day 0 of AZD1222 vaccination. The receptors stem from an adult in good health.

This chain uses TRBV19 with TRBJ2-7; perhaps TRBD2 as D (5 bases). CDR3 size: 14 residues. CDR1 and CDR2 from the germline V gene are LNHDA and SQIVND (reference sequence). Trimming took 2 bases from V and 2 from J, leaving 10 bases between them. The CDR3 loop reads CASSIFGEAYEQYF. The CDR3 bases are TGTGCCAGTAGTATATTCGGGGAAGCCTACGAGCAGTACTTC. The complete variable domain, with remaining parts taken from reference TRBV19 and TRBJ2-7, reads DGGITQSPKYLFRKEGQNVTLSCEQNLNHDAMYWYRQDPGQGLRLIYYSQIVNDFQKGDIAEGYSVSREKKESFPLTVTSAQKNPTAFYLCASSIFGEAYEQYFGPGTRLTVT.

The chain uses TRBV7-2 and TRBJ2-7; no clear D gene. The CDR3 extends over 15 amino acids. Germline loops: CDR1 SGHTA, CDR2 FQGNSA. V was pared by 2 bases and J by 1 base, with 12 bases between. CDR3 sequence: CASSLSDAKSYEQYF. CDR3 nucleotides: TGTGCCAGCAGCTTATCAGACGCGAAGTCCTACGAGCAGTACTTC.